This entry concerns a single TCR beta chain. Its antigen is unidentified. This table comes from immunoSEQ multiplex PCR, and its TCRdb copy is limited to in-frame clones, with some not included. The top ten clones hold 17% of a sample with fewer than 60,000 clones, approximately 93% of them seen once. This sample is drawn from a study of siplizumab effects on memory and regulatory T cells. Study-wide points: Neither a naive nor a memory phenotype was assignable to roughly 75-96% of proliferating CD4+ or CD8+ clones. Proliferating siplizumab-cultured Tregs lacked confirmed suppressive function. The drug siplizumab significantly decreased the alloreactive sequences that could be traced to unstimulated CD4+ memory cells.

The sequenced sample was CD8+ T cells sorted from blood. The receptor was isolated from a human donor in good health.

The CDR3 DNA reads as TGTGCCAGCAGAAAGGACGGGAGGAAGGGCAATGAGCAGTTCTTC. It codes for CASRKDGRKGNEQFF. The chain uses TRBV21-1 and TRBJ2-1; TRBD2 is the table's D call, not checked against the DNA. TRBV21-1 is a documented pseudogene. This CDR3 is 15 amino acids long.